These T cell receptor beta chains were read from a single sample in a study of radiotherapy plus CTLA-4 blockade in lung cancer. Profiling relied on immunoSEQ multiplex PCR, and the TCRdb table lists in-frame clones only, not all of them. The sample lists 65,000 to 70,000 clones, 70% to 85% seen once, with roughly 10% in the top ten. The sequencing here drew on peripheral blood, taken from a patient treated with radiotherapy plus ipilimumab. These receptors all stem from a human donor with non-small cell lung cancer who had a complete response to radiotherapy plus ipilimumab. CDR3s include the opening cysteine and the closing phenylalanine or tryptophan. Each record gives: J gene, clone size, D gene, V gene, CDR3 DNA, CDR3 protein. The D gene is left open where the match is weak. The size field is filled for only some rows; it gives once, few, many or a size class.

J gene: TRBJ1-2
clone size: -
D gene: -
V gene: TRBV5-4
CDR3 DNA: TGTGCCAGCAGCTTCCCTGGCCGAGCCAGGGACTATGGCTACACCTTC
CDR3 protein: CASSFPGRARDYGYTF

J gene: TRBJ2-5
clone size: few
D gene: TRBD2
V gene: TRBV10-3
CDR3 DNA: TGTGCCATCAGTGGTTCCAGCGGGAGTTCCGAGACCCAGTACTTC
CDR3 protein: CAISGSSGSSETQYF

J gene: TRBJ2-3
clone size: -
D gene: -
V gene: TRBV4-2
CDR3 DNA: TGTGCCAGCAGCCTCTCAGTCACGGCTAGCACAGATACGCAGTATTTT
CDR3 protein: CASSLSVTASTDTQYF

J gene: TRBJ2-3
clone size: -
D gene: TRBD2
V gene: TRBV19
CDR3 DNA: TGTGCCAGTAGTTCGACTAGCGGGGGGATCACAGATACGCAGTATTTT
CDR3 protein: CASSSTSGGITDTQYF

J gene: TRBJ2-1
clone size: -
D gene: TRBD2
V gene: TRBV6-6
CDR3 DNA: TGTGCCAGCAGTTACGGGAGGGTCGATGAGCAGTTCTTC
CDR3 protein: CASSYGRVDEQFF

J gene: TRBJ1-5
clone size: -
D gene: -
V gene: TRBV10-3
CDR3 DNA: TGTGCCATCAGTGAAATTCGAGGGGGCAATCAGCCCCAGCATTTT
CDR3 protein: CAISEIRGGNQPQHF

J gene: TRBJ1-5
clone size: -
D gene: -
V gene: TRBV2
CDR3 DNA: TGTGCCAGCAGGGTGGAAAGCAATCAGCCCCAGCATTTT
CDR3 protein: CASRVESNQPQHF

J gene: TRBJ2-2
clone size: -
D gene: TRBD1
V gene: TRBV15
CDR3 DNA: TGTGCCACCAGCACCAGGGGGCAGGGAAACACCGGGGAGCTGTTTTTT
CDR3 protein: CATSTRGQGNTGELFF

J gene: TRBJ2-2
clone size: -
D gene: -
V gene: TRBV18
CDR3 DNA: TGTGCCAGCTCGCCAGGGTACGCCGGGGAGCTGTTTTTT
CDR3 protein: CASSPGYAGELFF

J gene: TRBJ2-6
clone size: -
D gene: -
V gene: TRBV19
CDR3 DNA: TGTGCCAGTAGTATTGGGGGATCTGGGGCCAACGTCCTGACTTTC
CDR3 protein: CASSIGGSGANVLTF

J gene: TRBJ2-3
clone size: -
D gene: -
V gene: TRBV27
CDR3 DNA: TGTGCCAGCAGTTTGGGGGGTGCGCAGTATTTT
CDR3 protein: CASSLGGAQYF

J gene: TRBJ1-2
clone size: -
D gene: -
V gene: TRBV29-1
CDR3 DNA: TGCAGCGTTCGAACGGCAGGGGTAGCCTATGGCTACACCTTC
CDR3 protein: CSVRTAGVAYGYTF

J gene: TRBJ2-5
clone size: -
D gene: TRBD2
V gene: TRBV30
CDR3 DNA: TGTGCCTGGAGTGTAAGCCTAGCGGGAGGAGAGACCCAGTACTTC
CDR3 protein: CAWSVSLAGGETQYF

J gene: TRBJ1-1
clone size: few
D gene: -
V gene: TRBV19
CDR3 DNA: TGTGCCAGTAGCTATAGTGGACAGTTGAACACTGAAGCTTTCTTT
CDR3 protein: CASSYSGQLNTEAFF

J gene: TRBJ2-6
clone size: -
D gene: -
V gene: TRBV5-1
CDR3 DNA: TGCGCCAGCAGCTTGGTAGGGGCCGGGGCCAACGTCCTGACTTTC
CDR3 protein: CASSLVGAGANVLTF

J gene: TRBJ1-1
clone size: -
D gene: -
V gene: TRBV30
CDR3 DNA: TGTGCCTGGAGTGTAGGCACCCGGAACACTGAAGCTTTCTTT
CDR3 protein: CAWSVGTRNTEAFF